The rows below give T cell receptor beta chains drawn from one sample of a study of beta chain features in type 1 diabetes. Here immunoSEQ multiplex PCR was the method, and the copy in TCRdb shows in-frame clones only, minus some. The repertoire consists of some 150,000 clones, with less than 11% occurring once and the leading ten covering 1% to 1.5%. The sample consisted of naive CD4+ T cells from blood. The receptors originated from a man in his late teens or twenties in good health. The CDR3 runs from the conserved cysteine through the conserved F or W. D genes are given only for firm matches. The size field is filled for only some rows; it gives once, few, many or a size class.

V	D	J	length	size	CDR3	DNA
TRBV7-8	NA	TRBJ1-1	15	few	CASSLARLGPRGAFF	TGTGCCAGCAGCTTAGCGCGACTTGGGCCACGGGGAGCTTTCTTT
TRBV28	NA	TRBJ2-7	11	few	CASSTLYEQYF	TGTGCCAGCAGCACTCTCTACGAGCAGTACTTC
TRBV7-2	NA	TRBJ1-4	14	few	CASSLSVQSEKLFF	TGTGCCAGCAGCTTATCGGTACAGAGTGAAAAACTGTTTTTT
TRBV6-6	TRBD2	TRBJ2-5	14	NA	CASSHGLGQETQYF	TGTGCCAGCAGCCACGGACTAGGACAAGAGACCCAGTACTTC
TRBV7-9	NA	TRBJ2-1	15	NA	CASSLAGTKHNEQFF	TGTGCCAGCAGCTTAGCGGGGACAAAACACAATGAGCAGTTCTTC
TRBV7-8	NA	TRBJ2-7	15	few	CASRGTGLPTYEQYF	TGTGCCAGCAGGGGTACAGGCCTCCCTACCTACGAGCAGTACTTC
TRBV5-1	NA	TRBJ1-3	14	few	CASSTGLSGNTIYF	TGCGCCAGCAGCACCGGTCTCTCTGGAAACACCATATATTTT
TRBV7-2	TRBD1	TRBJ1-1	16	NA	CASSLGWDRPNTEAFF	TGTGCCAGCAGCTTAGGTTGGGACAGGCCGAACACTGAAGCTTTCTTT
TRBV28	NA	TRBJ1-5	15	few	CASSFVQGSNQPQHF	TGTGCCAGCAGTTTCGTGCAGGGAAGCAATCAGCCCCAGCATTTT
TRBV30	TRBD1	TRBJ1-6	13	NA	CAWTDRGGSPLHF	TGTGCCTGGACGGACAGGGGAGGTTCACCCCTCCACTTT
TRBV6-1	NA	TRBJ1-5	14	few	CASSRGRFNQPQHF	TGTGCCAGCAGCAGGGGACGGTTCAATCAGCCCCAGCATTTT
TRBV6-5	NA	TRBJ2-7	12	NA	CASSKGGYEQYF	TGTGCCAGCAGTAAGGGGGGGTACGAGCAGTACTTC
TRBV30	NA	TRBJ1-1	13	many	CAWRINMNTEAFF	TGTGCCTGGAGGATTAACATGAACACTGAAGCTTTCTTT
TRBV20-1	NA	TRBJ2-3	11	few	CSVPRADTQYF	TGCAGCGTCCCTCGCGCAGATACGCAGTATTTT
TRBV7-9	TRBD2	TRBJ2-7	14	few	CASSLAGKAGEQYF	TGTGCCAGCAGCTTAGCCGGCAAAGCGGGGGAGCAGTACTTC
TRBV18	NA	TRBJ2-5	15	NA	CASSFRQVGGETQYF	TGTGCCAGCTCATTTCGGCAGGTTGGAGGAGAGACCCAGTACTTC
TRBV9	TRBD2	TRBJ2-1	14	NA	CASSAGDRPGGQFF	TGTGCCAGCAGCGCGGGGGACCGACCGGGGGGGCAGTTCTTC
TRBV29-1	TRBD1	TRBJ2-3	15	few	CSVATTGGASDTQYF	TGCAGCGTCGCAACCACAGGGGGCGCGTCAGATACGCAGTATTTT
TRBV7-2	NA	TRBJ2-1	17	few	CASSNGGSARGGDEQFF	TGTGCCAGCAGCAATGGGGGGTCGGCGAGGGGTGGCGATGAGCAGTTCTTC
TRBV2	NA	TRBJ2-7	15	NA	CASSFGGVNSYEQYF	TGTGCCAGCAGCTTTGGCGGGGTAAACTCCTACGAGCAGTACTTC
TRBV7-2	NA	TRBJ2-5	17	NA	CASSLVFMGGPEETQYF	TGTGCCAGCAGCTTAGTGTTTATGGGGGGGCCCGAAGAGACCCAGTACTTC
TRBV7-2	TRBD1	TRBJ1-3	15	NA	CASSGDRAYSNTIYF	TGTGCCAGCAGCGGGGACAGGGCCTACTCTAACACCATATATTTT
TRBV9	NA	TRBJ1-5	15	NA	CSPARGQGSHQPQHF	TGTTCCCCAGCCCGGGGCCAGGGGAGTCATCAGCCCCAGCATTTT
TRBV15	TRBD2	TRBJ2-5	14	NA	CATGPGLPSETQYF	TGTGCCACAGGGCCGGGACTACCCTCGGAGACCCAGTACTTC
TRBV5-4	NA	TRBJ1-1	14	NA	CASSLNRENTEAFF	TGTGCCAGCAGCTTGAATCGGGAGAACACTGAAGCTTTCTTT
TRBV4-1	NA	TRBJ1-1	14	NA	CASSRGVGDTEAFF	TGCGCCAGCAGCCGCGGGGTAGGGGACACTGAAGCTTTCTTT
TRBV7-2	NA	TRBJ2-2	15	NA	CASTVTQGRGGELFF	TGTGCCAGCACCGTAACTCAGGGAAGGGGCGGGGAGCTGTTTTTT
TRBV5-1	NA	TRBJ2-3	12	few	CASRRGGDTQYF	TGCGCCAGCAGGAGGGGAGGAGATACGCAGTATTTT
TRBV5-1	NA	TRBJ2-7	16	few	CASSPNGQPNYYEQYF	TGCGCCAGCAGCCCTAATGGGCAGCCTAATTACTACGAGCAGTACTTC
TRBV9	NA	TRBJ1-3	15	NA	CASSPPAGPGNTIYF	TGTGCCAGCAGCCCCCCTGCAGGTCCTGGAAACACCATATATTTT
TRBV7-2	NA	TRBJ2-5	15	few	CASSLVLAPRETQYF	TGTGCCAGCAGCTTAGTTCTAGCCCCCAGGGAGACCCAGTACTTC
TRBV7-2	TRBD1	TRBJ2-1	15	few	CASSPRDRGFNEQFF	TGTGCCAGCAGCCCGAGGGACAGGGGATTCAATGAGCAGTTCTTC
TRBV7-9	NA	TRBJ2-7	15	many	CASSPQGGGTYEQYF	TGTGCCAGCAGCCCACAGGGTGGTGGTACCTACGAGCAGTACTTC
TRBV30	TRBD2	TRBJ2-2	16	few	CAWSPGLAGAGGELFF	TGTGCCTGGAGTCCAGGACTAGCGGGGGCGGGCGGGGAGCTGTTTTTT
TRBV19	NA	TRBJ2-7	13	NA	CASSIGRKYEQYF	TGTGCCAGTAGTATTGGGAGAAAGTACGAGCAGTACTTC
TRBV19	NA	TRBJ1-6	14	once	CASSIGRPDSPLHF	TGTGCCAGTAGTATAGGGAGGCCCGATTCACCCCTCCACTTT
TRBV27	NA	TRBJ2-6	15	few	CASGHTRGGANVLTF	TGTGCCAGCGGTCATACGCGGGGTGGGGCCAACGTCCTGACTTTC
TRBV10-3	TRBD1	TRBJ2-7	14	NA	CAISETGQGYEQYF	TGTGCCATCAGTGAGACCGGACAGGGCTACGAGCAGTACTTC
TRBV28	TRBD1	TRBJ1-2	14	NA	CASSTSDRGLGYTF	TGTGCCAGCAGTACCTCAGACAGGGGGCTGGGCTACACCTTC
TRBV7-2	NA	TRBJ1-5	13	NA	CASSLAPGQPQHF	TGTGCCAGCAGCTTAGCGCCGGGTCAGCCCCAGCATTTT
TRBV7-2	TRBD2	TRBJ2-3	16	NA	CASSLRIAGSTDTQYF	TGTGCCAGCAGCTTAAGGATAGCGGGGAGCACAGATACGCAGTATTTT